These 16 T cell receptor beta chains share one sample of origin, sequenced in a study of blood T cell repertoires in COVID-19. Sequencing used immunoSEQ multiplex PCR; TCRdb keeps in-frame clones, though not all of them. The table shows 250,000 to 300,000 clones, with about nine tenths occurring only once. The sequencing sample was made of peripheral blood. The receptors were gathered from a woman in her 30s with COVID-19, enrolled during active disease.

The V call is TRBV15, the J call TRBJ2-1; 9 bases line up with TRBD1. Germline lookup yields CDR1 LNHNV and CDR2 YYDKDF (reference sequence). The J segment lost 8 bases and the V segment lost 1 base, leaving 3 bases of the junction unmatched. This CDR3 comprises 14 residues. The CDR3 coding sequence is TGTGCCACCAGCAGAGTCGGGACAGGGCATGAGCAGTTCTTC. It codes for CATSRVGTGHEQFF. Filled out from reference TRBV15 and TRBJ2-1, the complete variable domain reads DAMVIQNPRYQVTQFGKPVTLSCSQTLNHNVMYWYQQKSSQAPKLLFHYYDKDFNNEADTPDNFQSRRPNTSFCFLDIRSPGLGDTAMYLCATSRVGTGHEQFFGPGTRLTVL.

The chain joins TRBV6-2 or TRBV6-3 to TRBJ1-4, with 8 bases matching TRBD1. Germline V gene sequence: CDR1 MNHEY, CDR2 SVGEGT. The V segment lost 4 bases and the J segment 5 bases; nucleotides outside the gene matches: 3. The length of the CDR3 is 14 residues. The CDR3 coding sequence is TGTGCCAGCAGTTCCCGGACAGGGAATGAAAAACTGTTTTTT. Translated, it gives CASSSRTGNEKLFF.

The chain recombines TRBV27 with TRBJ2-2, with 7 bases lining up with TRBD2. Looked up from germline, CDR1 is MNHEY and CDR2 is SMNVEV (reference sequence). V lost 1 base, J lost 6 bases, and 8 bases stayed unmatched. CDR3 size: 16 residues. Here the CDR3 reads CASSLWSGGTPGELFF. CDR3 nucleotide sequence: TGTGCCAGCAGTTTATGGTCGGGAGGCACACCCGGGGAGCTGTTTTTT.

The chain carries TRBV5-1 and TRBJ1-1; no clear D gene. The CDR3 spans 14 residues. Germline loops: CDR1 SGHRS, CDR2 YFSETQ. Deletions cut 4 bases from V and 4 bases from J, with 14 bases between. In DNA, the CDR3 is TGCGCCAGCAGCCCCGCTGGCGCGGGCACTGAAGCTTTCTTT. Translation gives CASSPAGAGTEAFF.

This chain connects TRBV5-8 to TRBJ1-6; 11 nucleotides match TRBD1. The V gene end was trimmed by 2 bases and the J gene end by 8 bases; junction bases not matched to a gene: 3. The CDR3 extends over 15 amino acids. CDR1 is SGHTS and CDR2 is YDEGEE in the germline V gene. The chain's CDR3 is CASSFPDRGHSPLHF. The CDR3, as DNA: TGTGCCAGCAGCTTCCCGGACAGGGGGCATTCACCCCTCCACTTT.

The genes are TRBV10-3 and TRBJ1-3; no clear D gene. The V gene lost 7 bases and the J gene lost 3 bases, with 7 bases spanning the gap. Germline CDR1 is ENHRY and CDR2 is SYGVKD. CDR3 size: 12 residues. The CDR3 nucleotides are TGTGCCATCACAGGAGGTGGAAACACCATATATTTT. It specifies CAITGGGNTIYF.

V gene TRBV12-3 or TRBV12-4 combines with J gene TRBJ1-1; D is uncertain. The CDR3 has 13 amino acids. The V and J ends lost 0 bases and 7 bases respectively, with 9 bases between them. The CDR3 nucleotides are TGTGCCAGCAGTTTAGCGGTCCTCGGTGAAGCTTTCTTT. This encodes CASSLAVLGEAFF.

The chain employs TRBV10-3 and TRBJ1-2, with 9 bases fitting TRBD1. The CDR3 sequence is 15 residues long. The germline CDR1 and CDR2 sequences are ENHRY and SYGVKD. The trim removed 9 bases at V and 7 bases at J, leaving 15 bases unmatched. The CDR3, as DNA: TGTGCCATATTGAAAACGGGACAGGGAATGGGTGGCTACACCTTC. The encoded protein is CAILKTGQGMGGYTF.

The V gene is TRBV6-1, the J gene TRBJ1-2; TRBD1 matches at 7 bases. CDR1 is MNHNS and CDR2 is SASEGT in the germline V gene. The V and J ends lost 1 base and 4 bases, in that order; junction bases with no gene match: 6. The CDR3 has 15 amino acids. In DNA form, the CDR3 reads TGTGCCAGCAGTGAAGGGACAGGCAGTGCCTATGGCTACACCTTC. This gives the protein CASSEGTGSAYGYTF.

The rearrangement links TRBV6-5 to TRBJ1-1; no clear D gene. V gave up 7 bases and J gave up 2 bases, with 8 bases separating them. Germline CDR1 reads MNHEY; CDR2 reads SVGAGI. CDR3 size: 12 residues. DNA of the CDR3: TGTGCCAGCACTACAGTTAACACTGAAGCTTTCTTT. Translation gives CASTTVNTEAFF.

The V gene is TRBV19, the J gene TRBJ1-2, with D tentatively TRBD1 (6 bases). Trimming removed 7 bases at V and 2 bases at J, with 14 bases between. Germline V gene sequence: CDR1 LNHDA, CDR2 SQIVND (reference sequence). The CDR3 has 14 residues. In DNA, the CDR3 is TGTGCCAGTACCACGGACAGCAGAAACTATGGCTACACCTTC. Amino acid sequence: CASTTDSRNYGYTF.

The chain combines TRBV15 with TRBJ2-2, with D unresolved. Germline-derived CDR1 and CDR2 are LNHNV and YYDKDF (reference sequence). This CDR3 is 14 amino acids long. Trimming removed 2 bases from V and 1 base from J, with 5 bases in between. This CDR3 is CATSRLGNTGELFF. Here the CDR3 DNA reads TGTGCCACCAGCAGACTAGGGAACACCGGGGAGCTGTTTTTT.

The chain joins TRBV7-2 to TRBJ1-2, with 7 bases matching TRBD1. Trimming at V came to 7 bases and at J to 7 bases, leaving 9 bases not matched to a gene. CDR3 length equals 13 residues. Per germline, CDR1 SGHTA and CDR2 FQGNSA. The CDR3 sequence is CASNPGGLGGYTF. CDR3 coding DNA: TGTGCCAGCAACCCAGGGGGTTTGGGTGGCTACACCTTC.

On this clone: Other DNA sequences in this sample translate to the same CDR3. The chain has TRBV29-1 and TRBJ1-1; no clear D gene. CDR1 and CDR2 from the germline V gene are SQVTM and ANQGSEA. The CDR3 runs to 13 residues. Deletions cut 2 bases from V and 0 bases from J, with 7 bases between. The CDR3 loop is CSVERRMNTEAFF. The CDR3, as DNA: TGCAGCGTTGAAAGGAGAATGAACACTGAAGCTTTCTTT.

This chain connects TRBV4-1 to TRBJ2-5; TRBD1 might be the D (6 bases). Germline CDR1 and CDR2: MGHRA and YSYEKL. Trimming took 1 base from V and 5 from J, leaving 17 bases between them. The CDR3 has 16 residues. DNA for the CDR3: TGCGCCAGCAGCCAAGCTACGCAGGGGCGGAGGGAGACCCAGTACTTC. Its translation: CASSQATQGRRETQYF.

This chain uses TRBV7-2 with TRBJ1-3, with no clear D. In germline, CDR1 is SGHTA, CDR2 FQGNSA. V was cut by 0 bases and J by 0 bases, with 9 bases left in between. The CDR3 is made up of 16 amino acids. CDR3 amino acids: CASSLARVSSGNTIYF. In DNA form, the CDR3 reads TGTGCCAGCAGCTTAGCGCGGGTTAGCTCTGGAAACACCATATATTTT.